These 21 T cell receptor beta chains were sequenced from one sample in a study of siplizumab effects on memory and regulatory T cells. Clones were sequenced by immunoSEQ multiplex PCR, and TCRdb holds only the in-frame ones, with some missing. Of tens of thousands of clones listed, 75% to 90% are singletons. Sequencing was carried out using memory CD4+ T cells sorted from blood. The origin of the receptors is a human donor in good health.

This rearrangement joins TRBV6-1 to TRBJ1-2, with TRBD1 matching over 7 bases. Unmatched junction bases numbered 7, after V lost 6 bases and J lost 3 bases. The CDR3 sequence is 14 residues long. Germline V gives CDR1 MNHNS, CDR2 SASEGT. In DNA form, the CDR3 reads TGTGCCAGCAGAGGTAACAGGGGATACTATGGCTACACCTTC. Its translation: CASRGNRGYYGYTF.

The rearrangement joins TRBV5-1 to TRBJ2-7; 10 positions match TRBD1. V gave up 1 base and J gave up 5 bases; unmatched junction bases: 6. CDR3 length equals 15 residues. Germline V gene lookup returns CDR1 SGHRS and CDR2 YFSETQ. The CDR3 is CASSLTGTGVNEQYF. DNA for the CDR3: TGCGCCAGCAGCTTGACCGGGACAGGGGTCAACGAGCAGTACTTC.

The chain is built from TRBV9 and TRBJ2-2; 12 positions agree with TRBD2. CDR1 and CDR2 from the germline V gene are SGDLS and YYNGEE. There are 19 residues in the CDR3. V lost 3 bases, J lost 5 bases, and 14 bases stayed unmatched. The CDR3 DNA reads TGTGCCAGCAGCGAAACTAGCGGGAGGTATATTTCGGGGACCGGGGAGCTGTTTTTT. This gives the protein CASSETSGRYISGTGELFF.

The chain links TRBV6-1 to TRBJ2-5; unclear D gene. CDR3 length: 13 residues. V was cut by 4 bases and J by 1 base, with 7 bases left in between. Germline loops: CDR1 MNHNS, CDR2 SASEGT. DNA for the CDR3: TGTGCCAGCAGTGGCCCAGTCCAAGAGACCCAGTACTTC. It translates to CASSGPVQETQYF.

This sequence joins TRBV29-1 and TRBJ1-4; 7 bases map to TRBD1. The germline V gene encodes CDR1 SQVTM and CDR2 ANQGSEA. This CDR3 has 13 amino acids. V was pared by 7 bases and J by 14 bases, with 16 bases of the junction left unmatched. The CDR3, as DNA: TGCAGCGCCACGACAGGGAGTAAAGTAGAGCTGTTTTTT. This codes for CSATTGSKVELFF.

The gene calls are TRBV4-2 and TRBJ2-3; 8 nucleotides match TRBD2. The J segment lost 1 base and the V segment lost 1 base, leaving 1 base of the junction unmatched. The CDR3 length is 15 residues. Germline V lookup: CDR1 LGHNA, CDR2 YNFKEQ. The CDR3: CASSQAAGGTDTQYF. The DNA of the CDR3 is TGTGCCAGCAGCCAAGCAGCGGGAGGCACAGATACGCAGTATTTT.

The chain recombines TRBV5-1 with TRBJ1-1; D is perhaps TRBD1 (5 bases). V was cut by 2 bases and J by 0 bases, with 8 bases left in between. Germline CDR1 SGHRS, CDR2 YFSETQ. This CDR3 has 14 residues. This CDR3 is CASSLSTVNTEAFF. CDR3 in DNA: TGCGCCAGCAGCTTATCGACAGTGAACACTGAAGCTTTCTTT.

This clone appeared once. This rearrangement joins TRBV5-1 to TRBJ1-1, with a tentative D call TRBD1 (5 bases). Germline V gene lookup returns CDR1 SGHRS and CDR2 YFSETQ. Trimming left V 0 bases short and J 0 bases short, with 18 bases between. The CDR3 sequence is 18 residues long. The CDR3 DNA reads TGCGCCAGCAGCTTGGCCGGTCGGGGCAGCCTACTGAACACTGAAGCTTTCTTT. It is translated as CASSLAGRGSLLNTEAFF.

The count of this clone is one. The chain is built from TRBV5-4 and TRBJ2-3; 8 bases agree with TRBD1. The germline V gene encodes CDR1 SGHNT and CDR2 YYREEE (reference sequence). The CDR3 spans 16 residues. Losses at the gene ends were 1 base for V and 3 bases for J; bases not matched to a gene: 7. The CDR3 coding sequence is TGTGCCAGCAGCTTGCAGGGGGCCCGGAGAACAGATACGCAGTATTTT. It codes for CASSLQGARRTDTQYF.

V and J are TRBV5-6 and TRBJ1-6; D is ambiguous. This CDR3 has 17 residues. Germline values: CDR1 SGHDT, CDR2 YYEEEE. The V end lost 4 bases, the J end lost 0 bases, and 14 bases lay between the germline ends. The CDR3 bases are TGTGCCAGCAGCCCTGGCAGAGCCGGCTCCTATAATTCACCCCTCCACTTT. As protein: CASSPGRAGSYNSPLHF.

This rearrangement joins TRBV25-1 to TRBJ1-2, with D uncertain. This CDR3 contains 13 residues. Germline values: CDR1 MGHDK, CDR2 SYGVNS. Trimming left V 1 base short and J 5 bases short, with 8 bases between. The CDR3 sequence is CASSESYRYGYTF. CDR3 DNA sequence: TGTGCCAGCAGTGAATCTTACAGATATGGCTACACCTTC.

The V gene is TRBV7-2, the J gene TRBJ1-5, with D uncertain. The CDR3 sequence is 13 residues long. Trimming left V 1 base short and J 7 bases short, with 8 bases between. Germline assignment: CDR1 SGHTA and CDR2 FQGNSA. The CDR3 bases are TGTGCCAGCAGCTTAGAAAGGTCCCAGCCCCAGCATTTT. Its protein is CASSLERSQPQHF.

This clone was recorded once. The chain couples TRBV2 to TRBJ2-7; 8 bases map to TRBD2. This CDR3 contains 15 residues. Germline loops: CDR1 SNHLY, CDR2 FYNNEI. V gave up 5 bases and J gave up 5 bases; unmatched junction bases: 11. CDR3 sequence: CASSTVGGGTDEQYF. CDR3 bases: TGTGCCAGCAGTACCGTCGGGGGGGGCACGGACGAGCAGTACTTC.

The V and J genes are TRBV19 and TRBJ1-2; tentative D call: TRBD1 (6 bases). The CDR3 has 14 amino acids. Germline loops: CDR1 LNHDA, CDR2 SQIVND (reference sequence). V was shortened by 0 bases and J by 7 bases, with 12 bases between the two germline ends. The CDR3: CASSIDDRPSGYTF. The CDR3 nucleotides are TGTGCCAGTAGTATAGACGACAGGCCTAGTGGCTACACCTTC.

This clone appeared once. This chain links TRBV6-5 with TRBJ1-3; D not certain. Germline V CDR1 and CDR2: MNHEY, SVGAGI. V lost 0 bases to trimming and J lost 0 bases, with 9 bases between them. There are 16 residues in the CDR3. The CDR3 coding sequence is TGTGCCAGCAGTTACTCCCTCTGGCCCTCTGGAAACACCATATATTTT. This codes for CASSYSLWPSGNTIYF.

The chain couples TRBV15 to TRBJ1-6; D is uncertain. The CDR3 is made up of 14 amino acids. The germline V and J ends were trimmed by 5 bases and 10 bases, with 15 bases remaining between them. Germline V lookup: CDR1 LNHNV, CDR2 YYDKDF (reference sequence). CDR3 nucleotide sequence: TGTGCCACCAGCCGCCCCGAGCAGCAATCACCCCTCCACTTT. It codes for CATSRPEQQSPLHF. Full variable domain (rest looked up from reference TRBV15 and TRBJ1-6): DAMVIQNPRYQVTQFGKPVTLSCSQTLNHNVMYWYQQKSSQAPKLLFHYYDKDFNNEADTPDNFQSRRPNTSFCFLDIRSPGLGDTAMYLCATSRPEQQSPLHFGNGTRLTVT.

The chain uses TRBV10-1 and TRBJ2-1; the D is unclear. The germline V gene encodes CDR1 WNHNN and CDR2 SYGVQD (reference sequence). This CDR3 is built from 13 residues. V dropped 6 bases and J dropped 5 bases, with 11 bases sitting between them. The chain's CDR3 is CASRGATDNEQFF. DNA of the CDR3: TGCGCCAGCAGGGGCGCAACCGACAATGAGCAGTTCTTC.

V and J are TRBV6-1 and TRBJ2-7, with 7 nucleotides matching TRBD2. The CDR3 covers 12 residues. Germline-derived CDR1 and CDR2 are MNHNS and SASEGT. The V and J ends lost 7 bases and 4 bases, in that order; junction bases with no gene match: 4. The CDR3, as DNA: TGTGCCAGCATGGGACTACTTTACGAGCAGTACTTC. As protein: CASMGLLYEQYF.

A single count supports this clone. The CDR3 here is CASSTPQVSKNIQYF. CDR3 sequence (DNA): TGCGCCAGCAGTACCCCCCAGGTCTCCAAAAACATTCAGTACTTC. The V call is TRBV10-2, the J call TRBJ2-4, with D unresolved. Trimming pared 5 bases from V and 2 bases from J, leaving 13 bases between. Germline values: CDR1 WSHSY, CDR2 SAAADI. The length of the CDR3 is 15 residues.

This clone was found once. V and J are TRBV18 and TRBJ1-5, with 7 bases lining up with TRBD1. CDR1 KGHSH and CDR2 LQKENI come from the germline V gene. The CDR3 extends over 18 amino acids. V dropped 6 bases and J dropped 5; count of bases not matched to a gene: 19. The CDR3 loop reads CASSKRQGGTDSHQPQHF. Written as DNA, the CDR3 is TGTGCCAGCTCGAAAAGGCAGGGAGGGACAGACTCCCATCAGCCCCAGCATTTT.

V usage is TRBV28 and J usage is TRBJ2-7, with 10 bases lining up with TRBD2. Germline V gives CDR1 MDHEN, CDR2 SYDVKM. After removal of 4 bases from V and 6 bases from J, the junction contained 6 bases not matched to a gene. This CDR3 contains 14 residues. CDR3 sequence reads: CASSSLAGESEQYF. The CDR3 DNA reads as TGTGCCAGCAGTTCCCTAGCGGGGGAGTCCGAGCAGTACTTC.